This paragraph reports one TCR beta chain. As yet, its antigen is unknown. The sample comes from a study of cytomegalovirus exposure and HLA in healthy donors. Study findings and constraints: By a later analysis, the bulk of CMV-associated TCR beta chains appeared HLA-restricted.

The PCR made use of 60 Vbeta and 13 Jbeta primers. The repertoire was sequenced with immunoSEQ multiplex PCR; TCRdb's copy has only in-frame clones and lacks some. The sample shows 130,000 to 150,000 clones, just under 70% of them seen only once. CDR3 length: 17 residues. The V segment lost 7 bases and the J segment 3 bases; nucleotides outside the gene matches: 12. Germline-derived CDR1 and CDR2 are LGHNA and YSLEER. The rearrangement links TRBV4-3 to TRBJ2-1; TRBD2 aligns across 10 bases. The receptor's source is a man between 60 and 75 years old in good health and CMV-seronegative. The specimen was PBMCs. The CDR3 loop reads CASNQTVTSGIYNEQFF. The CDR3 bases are TGCGCCAGCAACCAGACTGTCACTAGCGGGATCTACAATGAGCAGTTCTTC.